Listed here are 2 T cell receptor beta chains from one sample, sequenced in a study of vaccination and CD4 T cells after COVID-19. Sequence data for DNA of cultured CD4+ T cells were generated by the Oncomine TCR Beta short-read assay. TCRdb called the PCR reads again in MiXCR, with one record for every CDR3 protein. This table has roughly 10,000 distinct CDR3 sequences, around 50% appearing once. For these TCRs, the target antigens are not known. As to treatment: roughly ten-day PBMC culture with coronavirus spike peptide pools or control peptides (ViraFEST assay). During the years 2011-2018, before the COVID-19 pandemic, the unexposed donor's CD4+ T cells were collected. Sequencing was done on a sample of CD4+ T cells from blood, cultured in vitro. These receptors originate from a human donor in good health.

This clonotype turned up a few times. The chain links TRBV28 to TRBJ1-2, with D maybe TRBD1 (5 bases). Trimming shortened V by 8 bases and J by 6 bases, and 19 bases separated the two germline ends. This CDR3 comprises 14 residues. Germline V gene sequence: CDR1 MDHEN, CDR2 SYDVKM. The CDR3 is CASSLTGAGDGYTF. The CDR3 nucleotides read TGTGCCAGCTCGCTCACCGGGGCAGGAGATGGCTACACCTTC.

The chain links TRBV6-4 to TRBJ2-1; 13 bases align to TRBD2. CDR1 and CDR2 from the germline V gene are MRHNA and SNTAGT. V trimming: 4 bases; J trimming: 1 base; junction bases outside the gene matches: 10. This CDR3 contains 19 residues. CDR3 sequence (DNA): TGTGCCAGCAGTGTAAAGGGGACTAGCGGGATAGCGTCCTACAATGAGCAGTTCTTC. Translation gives CASSVKGTSGIASYNEQFF.